This is a list of T cell receptor beta chains from one sample in a study of blood T cells in healthy people across ages. TCRdb ran MiXCR on the 5' RACE reads and lists one entry per CDR3 protein. The sample has about 770,000 distinct CDR3 sequences, under 55% seen once; the top ten hold about 21%. The sequenced sample was blood. All receptors come from a man between 60 and 75 years old in good health. Both conserved end residues are part of each CDR3. A D gene is named only where the DNA matches it firmly. Clone size appears in some rows only: once, few, many, or a class for an expanded clone.

clone_size d_call j_call v_call cdr3_aa cdr3_nt
NA TRBD2 TRBJ2-3 TRBV7-2 CASSRTSGPGTDTQYF TGTGCCAGCAGTAGGACTAGCGGGCCTGGCACAGATACGCAGTATTTT
once TRBD1 TRBJ2-3 TRBV10-2 CASSERDRGFSLTDTQYF TGCGCCAGCAGTGAGAGGGACAGGGGTTTCTCCCTCACAGATACGCAGTATTTT
few TRBD2 TRBJ2-3 TRBV6-6 CASSYRLAGSDTQYF TGTGCCAGCAGTTATCGGTTAGCGGGCTCAGATACGCAGTATTTT
NA NA TRBJ2-7 TRBV6-1 CASTGPGQKYYEQYF TGTGCCAGCACCGGCCCAGGACAGAAATACTACGAGCAGTACTTC
NA NA TRBJ2-7 TRBV20-1 CSARGPYEQYF TGCAGTGCTAGGGGCCCCTACGAGCAGTACTTC
few NA TRBJ1-1 TRBV20-1 CSATPGAGPTEAFF TGCAGTGCTACCCCAGGGGCAGGGCCCACTGAAGCTTTCTTT
NA NA TRBJ1-5 TRBV10-3 CAISELGVADQPQHF TGTGCCATCAGTGAGTTGGGGGTGGCGGATCAGCCCCAGCATTTT
NA NA TRBJ2-6 TRBV6-5 CASSYSGPSGRSGANVLTF TGTGCCAGCAGTTACTCCGGTCCAAGCGGCAGATCTGGGGCCAACGTCCTGACTTTC
many TRBD1 TRBJ1-6 TRBV20-1 CSARQDRGYSPLHF TGCAGTGCTAGACAGGACAGGGGATACTCACCCCTCCACTTT
NA NA TRBJ2-7 TRBV20-1 CSARGGSSRENYNEQYF TGCAGTGCTAGAGGGGGGTCCTCCCGAGAAAATTACAATGAGCAGTACTTC
NA TRBD1 TRBJ1-1 TRBV24-1 CATSDLRDRGSEAFF TGTGCCACCAGTGATTTGAGGGACAGGGGGTCTGAAGCTTTCTTT
NA TRBD1 TRBJ1-6 TRBV7-2 CASSLRRQGQNSPLHF TGTGCCAGCAGCTTAAGGAGACAGGGGCAAAATTCACCCCTCCACTTT
NA NA TRBJ1-1 TRBV12-3/TRBV12-4 CASSVGQQTEAFF TGTGCCAGCAGTGTAGGGCAGCAAACTGAAGCTTTCTTT
NA NA TRBJ2-4 TRBV7-2 CASRSRGAKNIQYF TGTGCCAGCAGGAGCAGGGGAGCCAAAAACATTCAGTACTTC
NA NA TRBJ1-3 TRBV6-6 CASSTQGRGNTIYF TGTGCCAGCAGTACACAGGGACGGGGAAACACCATATATTTT
NA NA TRBJ2-1 TRBV24-1 CATSDRIAGGNEQFF TGTGCCACCAGCGATAGGATAGCCGGGGGCAATGAGCAGTTCTTC
few NA TRBJ2-3 TRBV12-3/TRBV12-4 CASSLAGGPRSTDTQYF TGTGCCAGCAGTTTAGCGGGGGGGCCCCGGAGCACAGATACGCAGTATTTT
NA NA TRBJ1-1 TRBV6-2/TRBV6-3 CASSSGGSGRVNTEAFF TGTGCCAGCAGTTCTGGGGGGTCGGGGCGCGTGAACACTGAAGCTTTCTTT
NA NA TRBJ2-7 TRBV9 CASSPGRRSYEQYF TGTGCCAGCAGCCCAGGCAGACGGTCCTACGAGCAGTACTTC
NA NA TRBJ2-7 TRBV20-1 CSAPKGLPYEQYF TGCAGTGCTCCCAAGGGACTTCCCTACGAGCAGTACTTC
once NA TRBJ2-7 TRBV9 CASSTPRGGSSDEQYF TGTGCCAGCAGCACCCCGCGGGGCGGCAGCTCCGACGAGCAGTACTTC
NA TRBD1 TRBJ1-1 TRBV27 CASSLAGTGGQAFF TGTGCCAGCAGTTTAGCCGGGACAGGGGGTCAAGCTTTCTTT
NA NA TRBJ1-5 TRBV6-5 CASSSHALKPQHF TGTGCCAGCAGTTCCCACGCGCTCAAGCCCCAGCATTTT
NA NA TRBJ2-7 TRBV20-1 CSASLQAYEQYF TGCAGTGCTAGTTTACAAGCCTACGAGCAGTACTTC
NA NA TRBJ1-2 TRBV6-2/TRBV6-3 CASSTESRGSYGYTF TGTGCCAGCAGTACCGAGTCCCGGGGGAGTTATGGCTACACCTTC
NA NA TRBJ2-7 TRBV20-1 CSANGLKLTSVRYEQYF TGCAGTGCTAACGGACTAAAACTGACTAGTGTTAGGTACGAGCAGTACTTC
NA TRBD2 TRBJ2-7 TRBV6-2/TRBV6-3 CASSYRGGGNEQYF TGTGCCAGCAGTTACCGCGGGGGGGGCAATGAGCAGTACTTC
NA NA TRBJ2-5 TRBV27 CASSLWAGASTETQYF TGTGCCAGCAGTTTATGGGCGGGGGCGAGTACTGAGACCCAGTACTTC
NA TRBD1 TRBJ2-1 TRBV6-2/TRBV6-3 CASNTGTAYNEQFF TGTGCCAGCAATACGGGGACAGCCTACAATGAGCAGTTCTTC
NA TRBD1 TRBJ1-2 TRBV6-5 CASSIAGTGYGYTF TGTGCCAGCAGTATCGCCGGGACAGGCTATGGCTACACCTTC
NA TRBD2 TRBJ2-5 TRBV7-2 CASSLVGGGGQETQYF TGTGCCAGCAGCTTAGTGGGCGGGGGTGGGCAAGAGACCCAGTACTTC